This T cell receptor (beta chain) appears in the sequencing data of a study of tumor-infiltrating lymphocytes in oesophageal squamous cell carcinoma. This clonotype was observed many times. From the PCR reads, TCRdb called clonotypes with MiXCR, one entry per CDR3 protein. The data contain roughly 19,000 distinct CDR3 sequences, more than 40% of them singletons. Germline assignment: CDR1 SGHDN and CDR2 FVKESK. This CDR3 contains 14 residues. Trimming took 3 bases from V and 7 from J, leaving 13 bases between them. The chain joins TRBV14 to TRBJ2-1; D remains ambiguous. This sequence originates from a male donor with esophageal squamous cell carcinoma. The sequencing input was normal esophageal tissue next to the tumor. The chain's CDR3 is CASSQGFPFNEQFF. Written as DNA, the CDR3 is TGTGCCAGCAGCCAGGGTTTCCCTTTTAATGAGCAGTTCTTC.